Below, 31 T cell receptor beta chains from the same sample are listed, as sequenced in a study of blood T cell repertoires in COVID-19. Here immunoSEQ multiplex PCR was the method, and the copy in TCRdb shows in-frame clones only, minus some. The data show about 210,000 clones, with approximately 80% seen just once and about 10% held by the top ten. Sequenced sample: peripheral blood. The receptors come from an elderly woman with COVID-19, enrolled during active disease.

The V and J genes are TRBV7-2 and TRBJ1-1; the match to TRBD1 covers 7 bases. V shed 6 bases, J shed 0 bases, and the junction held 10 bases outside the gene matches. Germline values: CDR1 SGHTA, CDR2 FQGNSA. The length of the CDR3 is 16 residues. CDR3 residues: CASRRRDRQMNTEAFF. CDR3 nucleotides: TGTGCCAGCAGACGCCGGGACAGACAAATGAACACTGAAGCTTTCTTT.

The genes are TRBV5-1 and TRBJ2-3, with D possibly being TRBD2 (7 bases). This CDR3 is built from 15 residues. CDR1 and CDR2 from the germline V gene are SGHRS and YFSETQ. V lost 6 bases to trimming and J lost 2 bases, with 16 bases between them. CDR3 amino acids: CASTLGGGYTDTQYF. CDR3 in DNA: TGCGCCAGCACCCTGGGAGGGGGATACACAGATACGCAGTATTTT.

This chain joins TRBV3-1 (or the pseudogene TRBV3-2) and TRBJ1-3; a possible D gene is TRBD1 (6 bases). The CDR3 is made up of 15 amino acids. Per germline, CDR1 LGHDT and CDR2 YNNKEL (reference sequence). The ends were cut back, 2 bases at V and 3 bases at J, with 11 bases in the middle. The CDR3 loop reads CASSQHGTSGNTIYF. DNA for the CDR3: TGTGCCAGCAGCCAACACGGGACAAGTGGAAACACCATATATTTT.

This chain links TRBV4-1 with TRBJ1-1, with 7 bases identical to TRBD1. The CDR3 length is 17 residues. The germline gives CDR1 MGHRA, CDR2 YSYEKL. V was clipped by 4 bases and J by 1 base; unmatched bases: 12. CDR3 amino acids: CASSPKIPGQANTEAFF. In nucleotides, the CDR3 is TGCGCCAGCAGCCCAAAGATACCCGGACAGGCGAACACTGAAGCTTTCTTT.

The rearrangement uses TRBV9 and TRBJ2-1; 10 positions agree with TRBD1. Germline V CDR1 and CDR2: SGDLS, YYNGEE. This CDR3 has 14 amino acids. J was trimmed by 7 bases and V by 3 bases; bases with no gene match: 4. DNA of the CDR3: TGTGCCAGCAGCGGAACGGGACAGGGGAATGAGCAGTTCTTC. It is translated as CASSGTGQGNEQFF.

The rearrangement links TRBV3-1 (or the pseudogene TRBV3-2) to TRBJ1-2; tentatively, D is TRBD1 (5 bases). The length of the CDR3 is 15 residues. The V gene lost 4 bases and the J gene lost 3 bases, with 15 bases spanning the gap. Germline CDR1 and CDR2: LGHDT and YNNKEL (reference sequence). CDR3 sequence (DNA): TGTGCCAGCAGCCGGGGAGGGGAATCGGACTATGGCTACACCTTC. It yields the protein CASSRGGESDYGYTF.

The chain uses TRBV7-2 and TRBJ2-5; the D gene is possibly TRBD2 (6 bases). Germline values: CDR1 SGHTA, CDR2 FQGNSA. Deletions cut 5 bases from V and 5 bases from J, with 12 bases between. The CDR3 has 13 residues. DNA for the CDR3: TGTGCCAGCAGCCTCACAGGAGGGGAGACCCAGTACTTC. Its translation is CASSLTGGETQYF.

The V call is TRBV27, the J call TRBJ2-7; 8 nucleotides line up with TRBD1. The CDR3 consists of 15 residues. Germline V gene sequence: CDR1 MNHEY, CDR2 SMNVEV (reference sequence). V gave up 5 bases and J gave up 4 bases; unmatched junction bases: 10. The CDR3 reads CASSPWTGTQYEQYF. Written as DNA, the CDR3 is TGTGCCAGCAGTCCTTGGACAGGGACCCAATACGAGCAGTACTTC.

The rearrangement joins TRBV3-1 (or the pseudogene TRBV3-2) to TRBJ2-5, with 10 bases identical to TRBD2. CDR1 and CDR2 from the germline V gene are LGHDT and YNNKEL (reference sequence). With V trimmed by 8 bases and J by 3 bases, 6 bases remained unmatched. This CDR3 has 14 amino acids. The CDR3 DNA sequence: TGTGCCAGCCGTAGAAGCGGGGGGGAAGAGACCCAGTACTTC. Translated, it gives CASRRSGGEETQYF.

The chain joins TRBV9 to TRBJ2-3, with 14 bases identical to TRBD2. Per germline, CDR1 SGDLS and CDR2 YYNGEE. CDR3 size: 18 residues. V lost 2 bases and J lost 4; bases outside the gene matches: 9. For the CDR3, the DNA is TGTGCCAGCAGCGTCTCTGGACTAGCGGGGGGAGGGGCAGATACGCAGTATTTT. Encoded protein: CASSVSGLAGGGADTQYF.

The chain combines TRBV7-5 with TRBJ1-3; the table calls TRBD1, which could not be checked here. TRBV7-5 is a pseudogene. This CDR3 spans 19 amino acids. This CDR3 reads CARTTTGKATGTKRNTIYF. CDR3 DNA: TGTGCCAGAACCACGACAGGGAAGGCAACGGGAACAAAACGAAACACCATATATTTT.

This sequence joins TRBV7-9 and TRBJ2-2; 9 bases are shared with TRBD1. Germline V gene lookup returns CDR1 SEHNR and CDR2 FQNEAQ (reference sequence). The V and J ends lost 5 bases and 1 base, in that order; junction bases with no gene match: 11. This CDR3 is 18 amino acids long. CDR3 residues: CASSKRFTGGENTGELFF. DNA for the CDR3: TGTGCCAGCAGCAAGAGATTTACAGGGGGCGAGAACACCGGGGAGCTGTTTTTT.

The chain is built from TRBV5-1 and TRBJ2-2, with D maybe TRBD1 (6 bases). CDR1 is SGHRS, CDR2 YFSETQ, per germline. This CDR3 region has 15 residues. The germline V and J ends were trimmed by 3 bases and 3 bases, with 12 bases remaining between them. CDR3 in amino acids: CASSSTGPDTGELFF. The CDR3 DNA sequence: TGCGCCAGCAGCTCGACAGGCCCCGACACCGGGGAGCTGTTTTTT. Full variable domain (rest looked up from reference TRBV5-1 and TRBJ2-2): KAGVTQTPRYLIKTRGQQVTLSCSPISGHRSVSWYQQTPGQGLQFLFEYFSETQRNKGNFPGRFSGRQFSNSRSEMNVSTLELGDSALYLCASSSTGPDTGELFFGEGSRLTVL.

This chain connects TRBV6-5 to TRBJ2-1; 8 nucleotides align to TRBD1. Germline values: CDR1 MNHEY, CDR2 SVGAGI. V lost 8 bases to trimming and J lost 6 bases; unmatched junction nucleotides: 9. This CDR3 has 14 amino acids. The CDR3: CASGRNQGANEQFF. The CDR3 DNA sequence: TGTGCCAGCGGGCGGAACCAGGGGGCCAATGAGCAGTTCTTC.

DNA of the CDR3: TGTGCCAGCAGTTACTCTCCCGGGAGCGCGATCACCGGGGAGCTGTTTTTT. Its protein product is CASSYSPGSAITGELFF. The rearrangement links TRBV6-2 or TRBV6-3 to TRBJ2-2; maybe TRBD2 (6 bases). The CDR3 runs to 17 residues. The germline gives CDR1 MNHEY, CDR2 SVGEGT. V lost 0 bases and J lost 4, with 15 bases in between.

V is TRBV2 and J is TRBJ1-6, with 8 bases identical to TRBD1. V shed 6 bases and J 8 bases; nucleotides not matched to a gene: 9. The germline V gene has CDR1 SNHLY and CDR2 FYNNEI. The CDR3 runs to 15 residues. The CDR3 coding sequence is TGTGCCAGCAGCGTAACCGACAGGGGTGATTCACCCCTCCACTTT. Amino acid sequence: CASSVTDRGDSPLHF.

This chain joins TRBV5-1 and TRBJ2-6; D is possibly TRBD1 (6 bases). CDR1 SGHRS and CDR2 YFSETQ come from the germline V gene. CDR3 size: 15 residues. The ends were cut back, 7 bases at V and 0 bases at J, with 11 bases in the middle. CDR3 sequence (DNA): TGCGCCAGCCGGACAGACAACTCTGGGGCCAACGTCCTGACTTTC. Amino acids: CASRTDNSGANVLTF.

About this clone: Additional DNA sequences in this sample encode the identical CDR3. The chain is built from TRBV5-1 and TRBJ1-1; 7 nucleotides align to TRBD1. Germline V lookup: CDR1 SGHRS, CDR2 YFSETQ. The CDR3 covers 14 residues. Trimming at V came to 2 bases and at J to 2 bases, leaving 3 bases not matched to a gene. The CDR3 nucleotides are TGCGCCAGCAGCTTAGGGGGCCCAAACACTGAAGCTTTCTTT. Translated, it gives CASSLGGPNTEAFF.

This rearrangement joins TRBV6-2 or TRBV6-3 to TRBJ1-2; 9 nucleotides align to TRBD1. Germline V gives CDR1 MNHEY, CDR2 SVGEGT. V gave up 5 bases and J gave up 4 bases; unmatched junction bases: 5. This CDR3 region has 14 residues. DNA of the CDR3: TGTGCCAGCAGTCCGGACAGGGGTCCCTATGGCTACACCTTC. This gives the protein CASSPDRGPYGYTF.

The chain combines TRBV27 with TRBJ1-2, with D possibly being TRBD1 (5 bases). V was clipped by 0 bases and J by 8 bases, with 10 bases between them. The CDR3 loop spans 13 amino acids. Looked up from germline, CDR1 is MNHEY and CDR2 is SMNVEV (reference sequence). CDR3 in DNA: TGTGCCAGCAGTTTATCGGCAGGGATCGGCTACACCTTC. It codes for CASSLSAGIGYTF.

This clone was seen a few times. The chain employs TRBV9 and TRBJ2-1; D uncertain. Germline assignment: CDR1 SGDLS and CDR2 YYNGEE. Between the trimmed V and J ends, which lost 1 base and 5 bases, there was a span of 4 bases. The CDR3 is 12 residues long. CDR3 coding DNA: TGTGCCAGCAGCGTAAGAGACAATGAGCAGTTCTTC. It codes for CASSVRDNEQFF.

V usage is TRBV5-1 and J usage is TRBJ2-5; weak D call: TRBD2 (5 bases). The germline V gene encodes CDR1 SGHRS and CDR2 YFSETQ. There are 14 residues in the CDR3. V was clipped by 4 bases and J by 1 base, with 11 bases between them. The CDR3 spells CASSTGGGQETQYF. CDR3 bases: TGCGCCAGCAGCACTGGCGGAGGCCAAGAGACCCAGTACTTC.

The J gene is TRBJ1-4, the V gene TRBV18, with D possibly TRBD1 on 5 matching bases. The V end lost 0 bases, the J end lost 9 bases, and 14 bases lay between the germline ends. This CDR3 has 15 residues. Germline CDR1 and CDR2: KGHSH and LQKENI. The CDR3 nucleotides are TGTGCCAGCTCACCACCGCTGTCGGGGGGTAAAAAACTGTTTTTT. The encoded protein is CASSPPLSGGKKLFF.

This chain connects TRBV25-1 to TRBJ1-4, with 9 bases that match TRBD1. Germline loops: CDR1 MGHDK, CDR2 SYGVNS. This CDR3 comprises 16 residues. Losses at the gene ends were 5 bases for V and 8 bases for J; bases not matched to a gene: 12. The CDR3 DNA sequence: TGTGCCAGCAGTCCAGATCCCGGACAGGGGACCGAAAAACTGTTTTTT. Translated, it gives CASSPDPGQGTEKLFF.

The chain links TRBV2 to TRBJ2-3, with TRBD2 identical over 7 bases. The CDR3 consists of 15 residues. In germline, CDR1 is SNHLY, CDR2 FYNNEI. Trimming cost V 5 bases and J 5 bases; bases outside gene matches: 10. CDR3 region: CASSLESGEGDTQYF. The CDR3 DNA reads TGTGCCAGCAGTTTAGAAAGCGGGGAGGGAGATACGCAGTATTTT.

CDR3 protein: CSASQGSYEQYV. CDR3 nucleotides: TGCAGTGCGAGTCAGGGGTCCTACGAGCAGTACGTC. The chain links TRBV20-1 to TRBJ2-7; tentatively, D is TRBD1 (6 bases). The CDR3 is made up of 12 amino acids. V was pared by 6 bases and J by 1 base, with 10 bases between. Germline V gene sequence: CDR1 DFQATT, CDR2 SNEGSKA (reference sequence).

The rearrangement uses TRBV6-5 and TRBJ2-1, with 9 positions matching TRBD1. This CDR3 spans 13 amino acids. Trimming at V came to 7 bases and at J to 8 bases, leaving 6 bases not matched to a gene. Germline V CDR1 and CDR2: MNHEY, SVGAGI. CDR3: CASTGQGLDEQFF. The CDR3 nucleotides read TGTGCCAGCACGGGACAGGGCCTCGATGAGCAGTTCTTC.

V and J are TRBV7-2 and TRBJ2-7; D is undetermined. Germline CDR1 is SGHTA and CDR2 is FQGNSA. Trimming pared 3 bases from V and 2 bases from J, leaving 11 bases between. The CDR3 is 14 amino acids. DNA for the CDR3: TGTGCCAGCAGCTTCCCCGACGGAGCCTACGAGCAGTACTTC. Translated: CASSFPDGAYEQYF.

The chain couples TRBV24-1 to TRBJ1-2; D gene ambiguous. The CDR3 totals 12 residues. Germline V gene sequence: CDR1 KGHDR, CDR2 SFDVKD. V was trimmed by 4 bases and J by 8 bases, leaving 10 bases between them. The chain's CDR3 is CATSDSVWGYTF. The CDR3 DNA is TGTGCCACCAGTGACTCAGTTTGGGGCTACACCTTC.

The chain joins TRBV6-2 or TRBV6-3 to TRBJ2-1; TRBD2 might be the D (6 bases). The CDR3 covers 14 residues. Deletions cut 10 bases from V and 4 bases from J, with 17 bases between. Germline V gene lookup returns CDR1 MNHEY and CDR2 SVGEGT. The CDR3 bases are TGTGCCACCCGCCCATCGGGGGTGTACAATGAGCAGTTCTTC. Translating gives CATRPSGVYNEQFF.

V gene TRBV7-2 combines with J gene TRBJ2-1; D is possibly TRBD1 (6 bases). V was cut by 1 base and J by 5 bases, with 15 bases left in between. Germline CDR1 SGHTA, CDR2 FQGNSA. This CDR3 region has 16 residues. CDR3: CASSLDFRTADNEQFF. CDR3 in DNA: TGTGCCAGCAGCTTAGATTTCAGGACAGCAGACAATGAGCAGTTCTTC.